Below, 4 T cell receptor beta chains from the same sample are listed, as sequenced in a study of blood T cell repertoires in COVID-19. Profiled with immunoSEQ multiplex PCR; TCRdb holds only in-frame clones, not every one. Among some 64,000 clones listed, 88% were seen once. The sequencing input was peripheral blood. All receptors derive from a man aged 50-59 years with active COVID-19.

The sample holds a few counts of this clone. This chain uses TRBV2 with TRBJ2-4; tentative D call: TRBD2 (5 bases). The CDR3 is 15 residues long. Per the germline V gene, CDR1 is SNHLY and CDR2 is FYNNEI. Trimming removed 7 bases from V and 1 base from J, with 14 bases in between. The DNA for the CDR3 is TGTGCCAGCATTTTCGAGGGCTTCGCCAAAAACATTCAGTACTTC. Its translation is CASIFEGFAKNIQYF.

The count of this clone is one. J is TRBJ2-3 and V is TRBV30; maybe TRBD2 (5 bases). This CDR3 comprises 13 residues. Looked up from germline, CDR1 is GTSNPN and CDR2 is SVGIG (reference sequence). V lost 5 bases and J 0 bases, leaving 9 bases between the germline ends. CDR3 loop: CAWQRVSTDTQYF. DNA for the CDR3: TGTGCCTGGCAGAGGGTGAGCACAGATACGCAGTATTTT.

The chain couples TRBV6-2 or TRBV6-3 to TRBJ2-3, with D perhaps TRBD2 (5 bases). Deletions cut 5 bases from V and 8 bases from J, with 20 bases between. The CDR3 has 15 amino acids. CDR1 is MNHEY and CDR2 is SVGEGT in the germline V gene. The CDR3 region has the DNA TGTGCCAGCAGTCCCCGGCGGGCGGAAGATGGTACGCAGTATTTT. It yields the protein CASSPRRAEDGTQYF.

CDR3 sequence (DNA): TGTGCCAGCAGCCAATCGGGGGAGACCCAGTACTTC. Translated, it gives CASSQSGETQYF. The rearrangement joins TRBV2 to TRBJ2-5; D is possibly TRBD2 (5 bases). This CDR3 is built from 12 residues. CDR1 and CDR2 from the germline V gene are SNHLY and FYNNEI. Trimming cost V 6 bases and J 5 bases, with 10 bases left between them.